The rows below give T cell receptor beta chains drawn from one sample of a study of T cells in localized non-small cell lung cancer. Some clones are missing from TCRdb's copy, which holds only in-frame ones; the method was immunoSEQ multiplex PCR. The repertoire holds fewer than 35,000 clones, with about 89% as singletons. This specimen was peripheral blood, taken before any cancer treatment. All receptors derive from a female donor of 60 years or more with stage I lung adenocarcinoma. Each CDR3 is given with its conserved first and last residue. The order of the fields is V gene, clone size, J gene, D gene, CDR3 protein, CDR3 DNA. D genes are given only for firm matches. The size of a clone is reported for some rows only, either as once, few or many, or as a class for expanded clones.

V gene: TRBV7-3
clone size: -
J gene: TRBJ2-7
D gene: TRBD2
CDR3 protein: CASSFGLAGDFEQYF
CDR3 DNA: TGTGCCAGCAGCTTCGGACTAGCGGGAGACTTCGAGCAGTACTTC

V gene: TRBV19
clone size: -
J gene: TRBJ2-5
D gene: -
CDR3 protein: CASSMAGLYQETQYF
CDR3 DNA: TGTGCCAGTAGTATGGCAGGCCTGTACCAAGAGACCCAGTACTTC

V gene: TRBV18
clone size: -
J gene: TRBJ2-2
D gene: -
CDR3 protein: CASSPPGTQNTGELFF
CDR3 DNA: TGTGCCAGCTCACCACCCGGGACTCAGAACACCGGGGAGCTGTTTTTT

V gene: TRBV5-1
clone size: -
J gene: TRBJ2-3
D gene: TRBD1
CDR3 protein: CASSLIKGADTQYF
CDR3 DNA: TGCGCCAGCAGCTTGATCAAGGGGGCGGATACGCAGTATTTT

V gene: TRBV10-3
clone size: -
J gene: TRBJ1-2
D gene: -
CDR3 protein: CAISDQGRGYTF
CDR3 DNA: TGTGCCATCAGTGACCAGGGACGTGGCTACACCTTC

V gene: TRBV6-5
clone size: -
J gene: TRBJ1-2
D gene: -
CDR3 protein: CASRASGGGYGYTF
CDR3 DNA: TGTGCCAGCAGGGCGAGCGGGGGTGGGTATGGCTACACCTTC

V gene: TRBV9
clone size: -
J gene: TRBJ2-1
D gene: -
CDR3 protein: CASSEGPTVGDEQFF
CDR3 DNA: TGTGCCAGCAGCGAGGGGCCCACGGTGGGCGATGAGCAGTTCTTC

V gene: TRBV7-2
clone size: -
J gene: TRBJ2-2
D gene: -
CDR3 protein: CASSSQVPGELFF
CDR3 DNA: TGTGCCAGCAGCTCACAGGTGCCCGGGGAGCTGTTTTTT

V gene: TRBV18
clone size: -
J gene: TRBJ2-7
D gene: TRBD2
CDR3 protein: CASSPGAGGPGEQYF
CDR3 DNA: TGTGCCAGCTCACCAGGGGCGGGAGGGCCAGGCGAGCAGTACTTC

V gene: TRBV6-5
clone size: -
J gene: TRBJ2-1
D gene: -
CDR3 protein: CASGGSSYNEQFF
CDR3 DNA: TGTGCCAGCGGGGGCAGCTCCTACAATGAGCAGTTCTTC

V gene: TRBV15
clone size: -
J gene: TRBJ2-1
D gene: -
CDR3 protein: CATSRGGVSYNEQFF
CDR3 DNA: TGTGCCACCAGCAGAGGCGGGGTCTCCTACAATGAGCAGTTCTTC

V gene: TRBV4-1
clone size: once
J gene: TRBJ1-2
D gene: -
CDR3 protein: CASSPTGALGGYTF
CDR3 DNA: TGCGCCAGCAGCCCCACGGGTGCCCTGGGCGGCTACACCTTC

V gene: TRBV19
clone size: -
J gene: TRBJ1-4
D gene: TRBD1
CDR3 protein: CASGTDEKLFF
CDR3 DNA: TGTGCCAGCGGGACAGATGAAAAACTGTTTTTT

V gene: TRBV7-3
clone size: -
J gene: TRBJ2-2
D gene: -
CDR3 protein: CASSLWGGNTGELFF
CDR3 DNA: TGTGCCAGCAGCTTATGGGGCGGGAACACCGGGGAGCTGTTTTTT

V gene: TRBV9
clone size: -
J gene: TRBJ2-5
D gene: TRBD2
CDR3 protein: CASSVGTSGSGETQYF
CDR3 DNA: TGTGCCAGCAGCGTAGGGACTAGCGGGAGCGGGGAGACCCAGTACTTC

V gene: TRBV6-5
clone size: -
J gene: TRBJ2-3
D gene: -
CDR3 protein: CASSYSGSTSTDTQYF
CDR3 DNA: TGTGCCAGCAGTTACTCGGGAAGCACAAGCACAGATACGCAGTATTTT

V gene: TRBV5-1
clone size: -
J gene: TRBJ2-2
D gene: -
CDR3 protein: CASSLSGGLQAGELFF
CDR3 DNA: TGCGCCAGCAGCTTGTCCGGGGGCCTACAGGCCGGGGAGCTGTTTTTT

V gene: TRBV20-1
clone size: -
J gene: TRBJ2-3
D gene: -
CDR3 protein: CSASSTDTQYF
CDR3 DNA: TGCAGTGCTAGCTCCACAGATACGCAGTATTTT

V gene: TRBV29-1
clone size: -
J gene: TRBJ1-5
D gene: -
CDR3 protein: CSVAERGQPQHF
CDR3 DNA: TGCAGCGTTGCCGAGCGGGGTCAGCCCCAGCATTTT

V gene: TRBV6-6
clone size: once
J gene: TRBJ1-3
D gene: TRBD1
CDR3 protein: CASSTRTGGGNTIYF
CDR3 DNA: TGTGCCAGCAGTACCCGGACAGGGGGTGGGAACACCATATATTTT

V gene: TRBV4-3
clone size: -
J gene: TRBJ2-1
D gene: -
CDR3 protein: CASSHVGPPEDEQFF
CDR3 DNA: TGCGCCAGCAGCCATGTGGGCCCCCCGGAGGATGAGCAGTTCTTC

V gene: TRBV7-7
clone size: -
J gene: TRBJ2-5
D gene: TRBD2
CDR3 protein: CASSSGLGQETQYF
CDR3 DNA: TGTGCCAGCAGCTCGGGACTAGGTCAAGAGACCCAGTACTTC

V gene: TRBV12-5
clone size: -
J gene: TRBJ2-1
D gene: TRBD2
CDR3 protein: CASGLVRKPGLAEGPNEQFF
CDR3 DNA: TGTGCTAGTGGTTTGGTAAGGAAACCGGGACTAGCGGAGGGGCCCAATGAGCAGTTCTTC

V gene: TRBV19
clone size: -
J gene: TRBJ1-2
D gene: TRBD1
CDR3 protein: CASKTTGIGYGYTF
CDR3 DNA: TGTGCCAGTAAAACGACAGGGATCGGCTATGGCTACACCTTC

V gene: TRBV9
clone size: once
J gene: TRBJ2-1
D gene: -
CDR3 protein: CASSPSEAEQFF
CDR3 DNA: TGTGCCAGCAGCCCTTCAGAGGCTGAGCAGTTCTTC

V gene: TRBV7-2
clone size: -
J gene: TRBJ2-4
D gene: TRBD2
CDR3 protein: CASSVTGTSVFHF
CDR3 DNA: TGTGCCAGCAGCGTTACCGGGACTAGCGTCTTCCACTTC

V gene: TRBV30
clone size: -
J gene: TRBJ2-2
D gene: -
CDR3 protein: CAWSLFGELFF
CDR3 DNA: TGTGCCTGGAGTCTCTTCGGGGAGCTGTTTTTT

V gene: TRBV29-1
clone size: -
J gene: TRBJ2-1
D gene: TRBD2
CDR3 protein: CSVEGLTDNEQFF
CDR3 DNA: TGCAGCGTTGAGGGACTAACCGACAATGAGCAGTTCTTC

V gene: TRBV6-9
clone size: -
J gene: TRBJ1-1
D gene: -
CDR3 protein: CASSLDTEAFF
CDR3 DNA: TGTGCCAGCAGTCTGGACACTGAAGCTTTCTTT

V gene: TRBV7-2
clone size: -
J gene: TRBJ2-5
D gene: TRBD2
CDR3 protein: CASSYIAGGPFWETQYF
CDR3 DNA: TGTGCCAGCAGCTACATAGCGGGAGGGCCTTTTTGGGAGACCCAGTACTTC

V gene: TRBV18
clone size: -
J gene: TRBJ2-7
D gene: TRBD1
CDR3 protein: CASSITLDRGGSEQYF
CDR3 DNA: TGTGCCAGCTCCATAACTCTAGACAGGGGCGGCAGCGAGCAGTACTTC

V gene: TRBV10-1
clone size: -
J gene: TRBJ2-5
D gene: -
CDR3 protein: CASSIAIGETQYF
CDR3 DNA: TGCGCCAGCAGCATAGCTATAGGAGAGACCCAGTACTTC

V gene: TRBV18
clone size: -
J gene: TRBJ2-1
D gene: TRBD2
CDR3 protein: CASSPVLSGRILREQFF
CDR3 DNA: TGTGCCAGCTCACCCGTACTAAGCGGGAGGATCCTCAGGGAGCAGTTCTTC

V gene: TRBV9
clone size: -
J gene: TRBJ2-5
D gene: -
CDR3 protein: CASSVGYSGRETQYF
CDR3 DNA: TGTGCCAGCAGCGTAGGTTATTCGGGTAGGGAGACCCAGTACTTC

V gene: TRBV7-8
clone size: -
J gene: TRBJ1-1
D gene: -
CDR3 protein: CASSQDRLTEAFF
CDR3 DNA: TGTGCCAGCAGCCAAGACAGGTTAACTGAAGCTTTCTTT

V gene: TRBV4-1
clone size: -
J gene: TRBJ1-1
D gene: -
CDR3 protein: CASSPSRQALEAFF
CDR3 DNA: TGCGCCAGCAGCCCATCCCGACAGGCCTTAGAAGCTTTCTTT

V gene: TRBV30
clone size: -
J gene: TRBJ2-5
D gene: -
CDR3 protein: CAWSVAGVVETQYF
CDR3 DNA: TGTGCCTGGAGTGTAGCTGGTGTTGTAGAGACCCAGTACTTC

V gene: TRBV7-7
clone size: few
J gene: TRBJ2-5
D gene: -
CDR3 protein: CASSNQLGPRTQYF
CDR3 DNA: TGTGCCAGCAGCAACCAATTGGGTCCCCGGACCCAGTACTTC

V gene: TRBV28
clone size: -
J gene: TRBJ2-2
D gene: -
CDR3 protein: CASSPKGRSNTGELFF
CDR3 DNA: TGTGCCAGCAGTCCTAAGGGCAGATCGAACACCGGGGAGCTGTTTTTT